This T cell receptor beta chain emerged from a study of blood T cell repertoires in COVID-19. Overall study context: COVID-19 samples, acute and convalescent, were from the United States, Italy and Spain. In each case, the material was cDNA or gDNA derived from T cells, B-cell-depleted T cells, or PBMCs.

As handled by the study authors: The authors estimated nucleated cell counts from reference gene primer amplification. Data came from immunoSEQ multiplex PCR; TCRdb stores just in-frame clones and leaves some out. The DNA gave D and trimming, while V, J and clone size come from that table. Seen here are tens of thousands of clones, roughly 84% observed once, and the top ten hold 5% to 6.5%. Trimming took 2 bases from V and 6 from J; bases not matched to a gene: 8. The CDR3 spans 16 residues. Germline V lookup: CDR1 KGHDR, CDR2 SFDVKD. The material sequenced was peripheral blood. This sequence was found in a man aged 80 or over in a cohort sampled during active COVID-19. This chain joins TRBV24-1 and TRBJ2-2, with 7 bases identical to TRBD2. In DNA, the CDR3 is TGTGCCACCAGTGATTCGAGACTAGCTTCCGCCGGGGAGCTGTTTTTT. Amino acid sequence: CATSDSRLASAGELFF.